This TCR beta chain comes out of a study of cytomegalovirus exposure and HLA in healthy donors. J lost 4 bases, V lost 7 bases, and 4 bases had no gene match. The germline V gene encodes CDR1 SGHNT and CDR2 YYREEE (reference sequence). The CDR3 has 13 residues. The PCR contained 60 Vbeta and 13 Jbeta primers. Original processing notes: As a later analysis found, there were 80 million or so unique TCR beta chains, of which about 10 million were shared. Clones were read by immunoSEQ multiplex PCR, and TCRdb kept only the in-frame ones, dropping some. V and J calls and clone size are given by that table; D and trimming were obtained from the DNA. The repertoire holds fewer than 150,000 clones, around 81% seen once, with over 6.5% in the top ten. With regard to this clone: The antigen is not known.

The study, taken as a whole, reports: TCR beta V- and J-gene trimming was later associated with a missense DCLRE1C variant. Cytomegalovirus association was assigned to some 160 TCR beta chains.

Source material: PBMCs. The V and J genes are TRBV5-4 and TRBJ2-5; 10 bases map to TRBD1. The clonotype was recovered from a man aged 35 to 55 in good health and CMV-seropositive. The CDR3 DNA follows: TGTGCCAGCGGCGGACAGGGGGGAGAGACCCAGTACTTC. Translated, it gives CASGGQGGETQYF.